These 13 T cell receptor beta chains came from one sample sequenced in a study of shared clonotypes between healthy human individuals. Produced via immunoSEQ multiplex PCR; TCRdb's table is partial and in-frame only. Found here are about 1.1 million clones, roughly 80% of them singletons; the top ten hold approximately 0.9%. Sequencing was done on a sample of memory CD4+ T cells from PBMCs. Regarding subset: CD45RA-negative fraction. The receptors derive from a man aged 18 to 29 in good health. Some clones in this sample may be carry-over from other donors' samples.

The chain joins TRBV7-2 to TRBJ1-1, with no clear D. Germline-derived CDR1 and CDR2 are SGHTA and FQGNSA. CDR3 length: 15 amino acids. V was shortened by 3 bases and J by 1 base, with 12 bases between the two germline ends. The CDR3 nucleotides are TGTGCCAGCAGCTTCCCACGAACAGAGAACACTGAAGCTTTCTTT. This sequence encodes CASSFPRTENTEAFF.

CDR3 amino acids: CASSSLGGRGNSPLHF. Written as DNA, the CDR3 is TGTGCCAGCAGCTCCCTGGGGGGGCGGGGTAATTCACCCCTCCACTTT. The chain carries TRBV6-6 and TRBJ1-6; a possible D gene is TRBD1 (6 bases). V dropped 6 bases and J dropped 6 bases, with 18 bases sitting between them. In germline, CDR1 is MNHNY, CDR2 SVGAGI (reference sequence). The CDR3 loop spans 16 amino acids.

This clone showed up just once. V gene TRBV5-1 combines with J gene TRBJ2-7; 9 positions match TRBD1. J lost 5 bases, V lost 0 bases, and 6 bases had no gene match. From germline, CDR1 is SGHRS and CDR2 YFSETQ. The CDR3 has 15 amino acids. CDR3 region: CASSLVQGAENEQYF. The CDR3 nucleotides are TGCGCCAGCAGCTTGGTACAGGGGGCCGAAAACGAGCAGTACTTC. Drawing the rest from reference TRBV5-1 and TRBJ2-7, the complete variable domain is KAGVTQTPRYLIKTRGQQVTLSCSPISGHRSVSWYQQTPGQGLQFLFEYFSETQRNKGNFPGRFSGRQFSNSRSEMNVSTLELGDSALYLCASSLVQGAENEQYFGPGTRLTVT.

Concerning this clone: Other nucleotide sequences in the sample specify the same CDR3. The chain recombines TRBV7-6 with TRBJ1-1; D remains ambiguous. V lost 5 bases, J lost 2 bases, and 9 bases lay in between. This CDR3 contains 13 residues. Looked up from germline, CDR1 is SGHVS and CDR2 is FNYEAQ. The CDR3 bases are TGTGCCAGCAGCCCCAAGGCTAACACTGAAGCTTTCTTT. Protein sequence: CASSPKANTEAFF.

V and J are TRBV25-1 and TRBJ1-3, with unresolved D. The CDR3 extends over 15 amino acids. Looked up from germline, CDR1 is MGHDK and CDR2 is SYGVNS. V gave up 2 bases and J gave up 0 bases, with 8 bases separating them. The CDR3 bases are TGTGCCAGCAGTGAACCGGGTTTCTCTGGAAACACCATATATTTT. This translates into CASSEPGFSGNTIYF.

The chain recombines TRBV28 with TRBJ2-1; 7 bases are shared with TRBD1. V was pared by 3 bases and J by 0 bases, with 11 bases of the junction left unmatched. Germline CDR1 and CDR2: MDHEN and SYDVKM. The CDR3 consists of 18 residues. CDR3 bases: TGTGCCAGCAGTTTGTGGCGAGGGGGCAGGGGCTCCTACAATGAGCAGTTCTTC. Its protein product is CASSLWRGGRGSYNEQFF.

The V gene is TRBV28, the J gene TRBJ2-5; D tentatively fits TRBD1 or TRBD2 (6 bases each). The J call may be faulty, since TRBJ2-7 better matches the DNA end. CDR1 is MDHEN and CDR2 is SYDVKM in the germline V gene. The CDR3 consists of 15 residues. CDR3 DNA sequence: TGTGCCAGCAGTCCCCTCAGGGGACTCGGCTCCGAGCAGTACTTC. Translation gives CASSPLRGLGSEQYF.

The chain couples TRBV11-3 to TRBJ2-7; 8 nucleotides match TRBD2. Trimming took 5 bases from V and 0 from J; bases not matched to a gene: 6. The CDR3 is made up of 15 amino acids. Germline CDR1 reads SGHNT; CDR2 reads YENEEA. The CDR3 here is CASSPTSGSSYEQYF. DNA for the CDR3: TGTGCCAGCAGCCCTACTAGCGGATCCTCCTACGAGCAGTACTTC.

V and J are TRBV5-4 and TRBJ2-1; D may be TRBD2 (7 bases). Germline V gene lookup returns CDR1 SGHNT and CDR2 YYREEE (reference sequence). Deletions cut 3 bases from V and 6 bases from J, with 16 bases between. The CDR3 runs to 15 residues. CDR3 nucleotide sequence: TGTGCCAGCAGCTGGGGGGGGGCCTTTGTCAATGAGCAGTTCTTC. As protein: CASSWGGAFVNEQFF.

V and J are TRBV11-3 and TRBJ2-3; D may be TRBD1 (5 bases). Germline V gives CDR1 SGHNT, CDR2 YENEEA. The CDR3 sequence is 15 residues long. Trimming took off 5 bases at V and 4 bases at J, with 16 bases between the two ends. The CDR3 reads CASSPRGRGSDTQYF. The CDR3 region has the DNA TGTGCCAGCAGCCCTAGGGGCCGTGGTTCAGATACGCAGTATTTT.

This chain links TRBV5-6 with TRBJ2-2, with no clear D. The germline V and J ends were trimmed by 4 bases and 7 bases, with 11 bases remaining between them. Germline V gene data show CDR1 as SGHDT and CDR2 as YYEEEE. The CDR3 consists of 13 residues. The CDR3 sequence: CASSLSRGGELFF. Written as DNA, the CDR3 is TGTGCCAGCAGCCTCTCCCGAGGCGGGGAGCTGTTTTTT.

The table lists this clone with a count of one. The CDR3 spells CASSSPVEAPKQYF. CDR3 DNA sequence: TGTGCCAGCAGCTCCCCCGTGGAGGCGCCTAAGCAGTACTTC. The V and J genes are TRBV11-2 and TRBJ2-7, with a possible D match to TRBD2 (5 bases). The germline CDR1 and CDR2 sequences are SGHAT and FQNNGV. V was cut by 4 bases and J by 8 bases, with 18 bases left in between. This CDR3 is built from 14 residues.

The chain is built from TRBV2 and TRBJ1-1; a possible D gene is TRBD1 (5 bases). Germline V gene sequence: CDR1 SNHLY, CDR2 FYNNEI. Trimming removed 7 bases at V and 3 bases at J, with 18 bases between. This CDR3 comprises 15 residues. CDR3 residues: CASTFVRTGDTEAFF. As DNA, the CDR3 is TGTGCCAGCACCTTTGTCAGAACAGGCGACACTGAAGCTTTCTTT.